The TCR beta chain under discussion was sequenced for a study of post-analysis software for immune sequencing data (dated by TCRdb to 2013 to 2016). In the study overall: Recorded disease courses included relapsing-remitting, secondary progressive and progressive-relapsing multiple sclerosis, with some patients lacking subtype annotation. A subset of samples was prepared in parallel using single-end sample barcoding, then pooled and co-amplified after Illumina adapter ligation. The patient repertoires were set against about 10 previously published healthy control repertoires from donors whose ages ranged from roughly 6 to 26 years.

A word on this clonotype: Its antigen remains unidentified. The input lacks base qualities; no much larger clone sits a single base away.

To demonstrate the VDJtools post-analysis software, the study profiled TCR beta repertoires from the peripheral blood of 10 to 15 young patients with multiple sclerosis. Multiple sclerosis patients were children and adolescents aged 6 to 15 years. The method was PCR. The sequencing machine was an Illumina HiSeq 2500. Unique molecular identifiers were incorporated into TCR beta cDNA libraries to reduce PCR and sequencing biases. Every 1 to 10 million input T cells yielded 500,000 or so cDNA molecules, meaning each molecule approximated one T cell. The patient libraries were prepared and sequenced with the same protocol used for the earlier healthy control dataset. Within a given batch, samples were prepared together, multiplexed and sequenced on the same HiSeq lane. The authors' pipeline ran thus. Raw barcoded reads were processed with MIGEC, discarding single-read molecular identifier groups before consensus assembly and CDR3 extraction. Clonotype tables were post-analysed with VDJtools, and diversity was normalized by down-sampling all datasets to the smallest sample size. Repertoire overlap clustering matched CDR3 amino acid but not nucleotide sequences to correct batch-related cross-sample contamination. TCRdb's own reprocessing of the public reads used fastp at Q25 and MiXCR and kept productive beta chains. Each CDR3 protein appears once, grouped with its most common genes and DNA. None of the V and J calls come from the authors' own analysis; TCRdb made them. The sample table lists about 800,000 distinct CDR3 sequences, 30% of them with a count of one. The biggest ten clones account for under 0.7% of the sample.

General study outcomes and caveats: Compared with controls, multiple sclerosis patients had significantly lower normalized Chao1 diversity, a finding suggesting substantial peripheral T-cell clonal expansion. Patients showed significantly higher frequencies than controls for five TRBV segments, among them TRBV5-6, TRBV5-1 and TRBV20-1. Direct clustering with F measure showed strong co-clustering of samples prepared in the same batch, prompting a batch-effect correction. The control group was slightly older than the multiple sclerosis patient group.

CDR1 and CDR2 (LGHNA, YNFKEQ) derive from the germline V gene. The CDR3, cysteine through phenylalanine, is 15 amino acids long. The CDR3 DNA has 45 bases and is translated from base 1. The source of this sequence is a girl between 5 and 17 years old with multiple sclerosis. Sequenced material: blood. The sequence joins TRBV4-2 to TRBJ2-7, and TRBD1 aligns with 7 junction nucleotides. The J call may be in error: the DNA end matches TRBJ2-5 better. CDR3 protein: CASSVKEGGQKTQYF. The DNA reads as follows: TGTGCCAGCAGCGTTAAAGAAGGGGGCCAGAAGACCCAGTACTTC.